A few counts support the clone carrying this T cell receptor beta chain. Using immunoSEQ multiplex PCR, the repertoire was profiled, and TCRdb retains in-frame clones only, with some absent. The sample holds 200,000 to 250,000 clones, roughly 90% seen once. This specimen belongs to a study of blood T cell repertoires in COVID-19. Per the germline V gene, CDR1 is LNHNV and CDR2 is YYDKDF (reference sequence). Germline trimming cut 0 bases from V and 10 bases from J; bases unmatched to any gene: 7. The CDR3 extends over 14 amino acids. The clonotype comes from a man aged 25 to 40 who had recovered from COVID-19. V gene TRBV15 combines with J gene TRBJ1-1; TRBD1 agrees at 8 bases. Sequencing input: peripheral blood. The CDR3, as DNA: TGTGCCACCAGCAGAGATCGACAGGGGAGGGGAGCTTTCTTT. Translating it yields CATSRDRQGRGAFF.